This T cell receptor beta chain was identified in a study of CD8+ T cells in alopecia areata. General study points: Greater clonality was observed in lesional scalp samples, especially alopecia totalis/universalis, versus normal scalp. Patients showed less clear TCR sequence sharing than mice, possibly partly because of HLA diversity.

Note on this clone: Its target is not known.

cDNA serving as the sequencing template came from extracted, reverse transcribed RNA. Repertoires were generated with immunoSEQ multiplex PCR, while TCRdb's copy carries only in-frame clones and drops some. The table shows about 200,000 clones, with approximately 53% occurring only once. PBMCs served as the source from which CD4+ and CD8+ T cells were sorted. The CDR3 runs to 14 residues. Trimming stripped 5 bases from V and 3 bases from J, with 14 bases between. Germline CDR1 and CDR2: PRHDT and FYEKMQ (reference sequence). V and J are TRBV13 and TRBJ2-7; D uncertain. Sequences were obtained from CD8+ T cells sorted from blood. The receptor's source is a human donor in good health. The DNA for the CDR3 is TGTGCCAGCAGCCCGAGAGGCACCCTCTACGAGCAGTACTTC. Encoded protein: CASSPRGTLYEQYF.